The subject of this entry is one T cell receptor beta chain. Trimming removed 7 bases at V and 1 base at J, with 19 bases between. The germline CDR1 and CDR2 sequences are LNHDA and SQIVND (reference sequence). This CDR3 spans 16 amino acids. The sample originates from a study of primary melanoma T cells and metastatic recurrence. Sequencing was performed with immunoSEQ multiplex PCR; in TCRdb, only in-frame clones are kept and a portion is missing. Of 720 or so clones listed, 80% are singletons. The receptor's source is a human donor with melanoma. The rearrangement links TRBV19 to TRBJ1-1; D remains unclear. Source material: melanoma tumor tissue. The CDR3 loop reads CASKNPRAISNTEAFF. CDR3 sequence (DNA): TGTGCCAGTAAGAATCCTAGGGCGATTTCGAACACTGAAGCTTTCTTT.